This TCR beta chain derives from a study of T cell responses to AZD1222 COVID-19 vaccine. From germline, CDR1 is SGHAT and CDR2 FQNNGV. V gave up 1 base and J gave up 2 bases; unmatched junction bases: 2. The CDR3 length is 14 residues. Assay used: immunoSEQ multiplex PCR; TCRdb lists only in-frame clones, some missing. In the table there are under 80,000 clones, 70% to 90% of which are singletons. Findings of the study overall: The study found Spike-specific TCR breadth and depth rose after two AZD1222 doses. Repertoires were obtained solely post-peak T cell response. Nearly half of spike-specific TCRs reportedly target variant regions that are unmutated in the B.1.351 and B.1.1.7 variants.

As for this clone: The target antigen is unknown. This CDR3 is also generated by other DNA sequences in the sample.

The sequencing here drew on peripheral blood, taken on day 0 of AZD1222 vaccination. The sequence was obtained from an adult in good health. The rearrangement links TRBV11-2 to TRBJ2-7; 7 bases line up with TRBD2. CDR3 amino acids: CASSLGLAAYEQYF. CDR3 DNA sequence: TGTGCCAGCAGCTTAGGTCTAGCGGCCTACGAGCAGTACTTC.